Listed below are T cell receptor beta chains from one sample, sequenced in a study of blood T cells in healthy people across ages. TCRdb reprocessed the 5' RACE reads via MiXCR and lists one record per CDR3 protein. The sample includes around 1.5 million distinct CDR3 sequences, almost 60% of them seen just once. Sequenced sample: blood. The receptor set was obtained from a man in his late teens or twenties in good health. The CDR3 runs from the conserved cysteine through the conserved F or W. The order of the fields is V gene, J gene, D gene, clone size, CDR3 DNA, CDR3 protein. D genes are given only for firm matches. Clone size is stated in some rows and not others, as once, few, many or a class when expanded.

V gene: TRBV25-1; J gene: TRBJ2-3; D gene: -; clone size: -; CDR3 DNA: TGTGCCAGCAGTGAATTGCAGGGGACAGATACGCAGTATTTT; CDR3 protein: CASSELQGTDTQYF
V gene: TRBV4-2; J gene: TRBJ2-4; D gene: TRBD2; clone size: -; CDR3 DNA: TGTGCCAGCAGCCAAGTTGCACTAGCGGGGAACATTCAGTACTTC; CDR3 protein: CASSQVALAGNIQYF
V gene: TRBV10-3; J gene: TRBJ1-2; D gene: -; clone size: -; CDR3 DNA: TGTGCCACCTGCTGGGACCCCATTAGGGACCCCTATGGCTACACCTTC; CDR3 protein: CATCWDPIRDPYGYTF
V gene: TRBV4-1; J gene: TRBJ2-5; D gene: TRBD1; clone size: -; CDR3 DNA: TGCGCCAGCACAGGGGGCAGTGAGACCCAGTACTTC; CDR3 protein: CASTGGSETQYF
V gene: TRBV6-6; J gene: TRBJ1-5; D gene: -; clone size: few; CDR3 DNA: TGTGCCAGCAGTTACGGACAGAGGGAACAGCCCCAGCATTTT; CDR3 protein: CASSYGQREQPQHF
V gene: TRBV2; J gene: TRBJ1-1; D gene: -; clone size: -; CDR3 DNA: TGTGCCAGCAGTGAAGGTCGCGAGAACACTGAAGCTTTCTTT; CDR3 protein: CASSEGRENTEAFF
V gene: TRBV20-1; J gene: TRBJ1-1; D gene: -; clone size: -; CDR3 DNA: TGCAGTGCTAGAGATGGGAGTATGAACACTGAAGCTTTCTTT; CDR3 protein: CSARDGSMNTEAFF
V gene: TRBV7-2; J gene: TRBJ2-5; D gene: TRBD1; clone size: -; CDR3 DNA: TGTGCCAGCTCGGGGACAGGGAGCGTAGAGACCCAGTACTTC; CDR3 protein: CASSGTGSVETQYF
V gene: TRBV7-9; J gene: TRBJ2-3; D gene: -; clone size: -; CDR3 DNA: TGTGCCAGCGCACAAGGGACGGCCAATACAGATACGCAGTATTTT; CDR3 protein: CASAQGTANTDTQYF
V gene: TRBV11-2; J gene: TRBJ2-3; D gene: -; clone size: -; CDR3 DNA: TGTGCCAGCACCGACCTTGGTAGCGGCTCAGATACGCAGTATTTT; CDR3 protein: CASTDLGSGSDTQYF
V gene: TRBV7-2; J gene: TRBJ1-2; D gene: TRBD1; clone size: -; CDR3 DNA: TGTGCCAGCAGCCCCGGGACAGCCGACAACTATGGCTACACCTTC; CDR3 protein: CASSPGTADNYGYTF
V gene: TRBV3-1; J gene: TRBJ2-7; D gene: -; clone size: -; CDR3 DNA: TGTGCCAGCAGCCAAGGGGTGGACGGTGGGCTCTCCTACGAGCAGTACTTC; CDR3 protein: CASSQGVDGGLSYEQYF
V gene: TRBV20-1; J gene: TRBJ2-3; D gene: TRBD2; clone size: -; CDR3 DNA: TGCAGTGCTAGGGCCGGGACTAGCGGGGGCCTTGGTCGTGTGGGGAATACGCAGTATTTT; CDR3 protein: CSARAGTSGGLGRVGNTQYF
V gene: TRBV10-1; J gene: TRBJ2-3; D gene: TRBD2; clone size: -; CDR3 DNA: TGCGCCAGCAGTCAGACTAGCGGGGGGGCAGGTTTACGAGATACGCAGTATTTT; CDR3 protein: CASSQTSGGAGLRDTQYF
V gene: TRBV2; J gene: TRBJ1-1; D gene: -; clone size: -; CDR3 DNA: TGTGCCAGCAGCCAAAGGATGACAGGGAACACTGAAGCTTTCTTT; CDR3 protein: CASSQRMTGNTEAFF
V gene: TRBV6-6; J gene: TRBJ2-7; D gene: TRBD1; clone size: few; CDR3 DNA: TGTGCCAGCAGTATACCGGGACAGGGCTACGAGCAGTACTTC; CDR3 protein: CASSIPGQGYEQYF
V gene: TRBV7-2; J gene: TRBJ2-5; D gene: -; clone size: -; CDR3 DNA: TGTGCCAGCAGTACACCCGGGACCACTGGGGCCCAGTACTTC; CDR3 protein: CASSTPGTTGAQYF
V gene: TRBV25-1; J gene: TRBJ2-1; D gene: TRBD1; clone size: -; CDR3 DNA: TGTGCCAGCAGTGAAAGGGGACAGCAAAACAATGAGCAGTTCTTC; CDR3 protein: CASSERGQQNNEQFF
V gene: TRBV4-2; J gene: TRBJ2-7; D gene: -; clone size: many; CDR3 DNA: TGTGCCAGCAGCCAAGAACTAGCCTCCTACGAGCAGTACTTC; CDR3 protein: CASSQELASYEQYF
V gene: TRBV20-1; J gene: TRBJ1-3; D gene: -; clone size: -; CDR3 DNA: TGCAGTGCTAGGGAGGCGGCCCATCCCTCTGGAAACACCATATATTTT; CDR3 protein: CSAREAAHPSGNTIYF
V gene: TRBV7-9; J gene: TRBJ2-3; D gene: -; clone size: -; CDR3 DNA: TGTGCCAGCACCCGCGATACAGATACGCAGTATTTT; CDR3 protein: CASTRDTDTQYF
V gene: TRBV6-6; J gene: TRBJ2-1; D gene: -; clone size: -; CDR3 DNA: TGTGCCAGCAGTTACTCCTTGGAGCCCTACAATGAGCAGTTCTTC; CDR3 protein: CASSYSLEPYNEQFF
V gene: TRBV20-1; J gene: TRBJ1-6; D gene: TRBD1; clone size: few; CDR3 DNA: TGCAGTGCTAGAAACCGGGACAGGGGGCTCTCCTATAATTCACCCCTCCACTTT; CDR3 protein: CSARNRDRGLSYNSPLHF
V gene: TRBV29-1; J gene: TRBJ2-1; D gene: -; clone size: -; CDR3 DNA: TGCAGCGTTCTCAATCCGGGGCAGGGTGGCTACAATGAGCAGTTCTTC; CDR3 protein: CSVLNPGQGGYNEQFF
V gene: TRBV10-3; J gene: TRBJ2-7; D gene: -; clone size: -; CDR3 DNA: TGTGCCATCAGTGCGGACATCTCCTACGAGCAGTACTTC; CDR3 protein: CAISADISYEQYF
V gene: TRBV27; J gene: TRBJ2-7; D gene: -; clone size: -; CDR3 DNA: TGTGCCAGCAGTTTATCTCAGGGTAGGAGCTCCTACGAGCAGTACTTC; CDR3 protein: CASSLSQGRSSYEQYF
V gene: TRBV4-3; J gene: TRBJ2-3; D gene: -; clone size: -; CDR3 DNA: TGCGCCAGCAGCCAAGATTGGGGTTCGGCTCAGAGCACAGATACGCAGTATTTT; CDR3 protein: CASSQDWGSAQSTDTQYF
V gene: TRBV9; J gene: TRBJ2-1; D gene: -; clone size: -; CDR3 DNA: TGTGCCAGCAGCGTGGGGGTACAGGCGCAATACAATGAGCAGTTCTTC; CDR3 protein: CASSVGVQAQYNEQFF
V gene: TRBV29-1; J gene: TRBJ2-1; D gene: -; clone size: -; CDR3 DNA: TGCAGCTTATGGGTGCGTTCCTACAATGAGCAGTTCTTC; CDR3 protein: CSLWVRSYNEQFF